The clone carrying this T cell receptor (beta chain) has only a few counts. Its antigen is unidentified. The data originate from a study of beta chain features in type 1 diabetes. Every bit of the isolated RNA underwent reverse transcription, so sequencing read expressed TCRB transcripts. Measured with immunoSEQ multiplex PCR; TCRdb has only the in-frame clones, and not every one. The data hold nearly 700,000 clones, with over 10% observed a single time. Each of the CD4+ naive, central memory, regulatory and stem cell-like memory populations was sorted via CD45RO/CCR7/CD25/CD127/CD95/CD27. Regarding the study as a whole: Moderate but significant shortening of TCRB CDR3s was recorded in all four CD4+ subsets from Type 1 diabetes patients.

This CDR3 contains 15 residues. The germline CDR1 and CDR2 sequences are MDHEN and SYDVKM. Trimming pared 7 bases from V and 1 base from J, leaving 15 bases between. Input material: naive CD4+ T cells from blood. The chain has TRBV28 and TRBJ2-3; no firm D call. The sequence was collected from a man between 18 and 29 years old with type 1 diabetes. The CDR3 DNA reads as TGTGCCAGCACATTGGATGTGGGCGGCACAGATACGCAGTATTTT. It codes for CASTLDVGGTDTQYF.